This T cell receptor (beta chain) was sequenced in a study of blood T cells in healthy people across ages. Whole-study findings and limits: What prevented conclusive comparison of naive and antigen-experienced cells was that PBMCs were unsorted. A roughly linear age-dependent decrease characterized TCR beta diversity per million T cells.

A sample-barcoded 5' primer and a J-beta primer mix were used in a second PCR of roughly 7 to 11 cycles. MiXCR was run by TCRdb on the 5' RACE reads, yielding one entry per CDR3 protein. This sample has roughly 790,000 distinct CDR3 sequences, with approximately 43% found just once. The CDR3 has 15 amino acids. The V and J ends lost 5 bases and 2 bases respectively, with 10 bases between them. The V gene's germline CDR1 is MRHNA and CDR2 SNTAGT. This clonotype came up a few times. The target antigen is unknown. The sequence was collected from a woman aged 60-75 years in good health. Source material: blood. This sequence joins TRBV6-4 and TRBJ2-6; the D gene is possibly TRBD1 (6 bases). In DNA form, the CDR3 reads TGTGCCAGCAGTCCGGGACACACTGGGGCCAACGTCCTGACTTTC. Protein: CASSPGHTGANVLTF.